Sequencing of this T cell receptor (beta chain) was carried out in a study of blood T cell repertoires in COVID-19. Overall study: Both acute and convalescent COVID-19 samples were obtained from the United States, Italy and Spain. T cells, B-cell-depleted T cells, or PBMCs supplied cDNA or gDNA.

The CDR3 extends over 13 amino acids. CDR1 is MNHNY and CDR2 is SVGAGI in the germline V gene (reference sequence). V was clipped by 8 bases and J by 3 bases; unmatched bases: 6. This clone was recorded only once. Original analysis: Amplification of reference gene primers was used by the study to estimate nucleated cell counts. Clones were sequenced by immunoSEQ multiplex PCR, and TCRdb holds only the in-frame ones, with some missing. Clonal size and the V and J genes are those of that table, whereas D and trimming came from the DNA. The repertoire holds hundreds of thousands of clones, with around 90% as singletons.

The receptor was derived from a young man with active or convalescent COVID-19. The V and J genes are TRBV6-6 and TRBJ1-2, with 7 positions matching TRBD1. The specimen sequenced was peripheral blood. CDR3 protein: CASHRGGDYGYTF. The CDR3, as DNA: TGTGCCAGCCATAGAGGGGGCGACTATGGCTACACCTTC.